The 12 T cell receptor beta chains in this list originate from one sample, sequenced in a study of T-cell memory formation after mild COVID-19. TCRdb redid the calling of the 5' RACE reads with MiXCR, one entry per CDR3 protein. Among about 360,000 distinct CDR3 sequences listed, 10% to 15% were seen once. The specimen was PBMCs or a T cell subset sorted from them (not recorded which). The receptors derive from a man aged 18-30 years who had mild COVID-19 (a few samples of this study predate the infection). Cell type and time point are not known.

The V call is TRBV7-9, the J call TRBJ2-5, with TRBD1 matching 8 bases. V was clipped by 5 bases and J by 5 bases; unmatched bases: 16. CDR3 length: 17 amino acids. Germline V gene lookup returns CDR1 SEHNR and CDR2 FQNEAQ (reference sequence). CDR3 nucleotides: TGTGCCAGCAGCGTCGTTCCAGGGCAGGGGGCGTGGGAGACCCAGTACTTC. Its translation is CASSVVPGQGAWETQYF.

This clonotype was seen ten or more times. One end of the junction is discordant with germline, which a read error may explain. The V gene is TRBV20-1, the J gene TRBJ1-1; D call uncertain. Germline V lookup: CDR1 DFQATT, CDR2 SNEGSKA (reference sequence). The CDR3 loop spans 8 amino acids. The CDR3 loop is CSARPPIF. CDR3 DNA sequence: TGCAGTGCTAGACCACCCATCTTT.

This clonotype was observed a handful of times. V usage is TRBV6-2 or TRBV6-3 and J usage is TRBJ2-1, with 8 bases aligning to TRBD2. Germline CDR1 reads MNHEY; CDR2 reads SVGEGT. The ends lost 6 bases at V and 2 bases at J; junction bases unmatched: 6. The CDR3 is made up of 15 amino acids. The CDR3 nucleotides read TGTGCCAGCAGCGCTGTAGCGGGACCCTACAATGAGCAGTTCTTC. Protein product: CASSAVAGPYNEQFF.

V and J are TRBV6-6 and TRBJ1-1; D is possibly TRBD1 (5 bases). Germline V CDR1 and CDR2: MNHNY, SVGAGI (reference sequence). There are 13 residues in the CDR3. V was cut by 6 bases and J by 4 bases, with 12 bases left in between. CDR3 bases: TGTGCCAGCAGGGATCAGGGTACCACTGAAGCTTTCTTT. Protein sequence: CASRDQGTTEAFF.

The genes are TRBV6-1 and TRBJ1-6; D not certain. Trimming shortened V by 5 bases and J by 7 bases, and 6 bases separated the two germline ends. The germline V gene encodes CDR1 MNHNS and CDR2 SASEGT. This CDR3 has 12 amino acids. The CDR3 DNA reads TGTGCCAGCAGTATGGGGAATTCACCCCTCCACTTT. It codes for CASSMGNSPLHF.

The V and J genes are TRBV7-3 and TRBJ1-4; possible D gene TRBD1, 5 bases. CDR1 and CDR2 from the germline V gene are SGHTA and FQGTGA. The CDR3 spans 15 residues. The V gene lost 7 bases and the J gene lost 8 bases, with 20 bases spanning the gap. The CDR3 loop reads CASIHLEVGDEKLFF. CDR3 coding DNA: TGTGCCAGCATCCACCTGGAGGTTGGGGACGAAAAACTGTTTTTT.

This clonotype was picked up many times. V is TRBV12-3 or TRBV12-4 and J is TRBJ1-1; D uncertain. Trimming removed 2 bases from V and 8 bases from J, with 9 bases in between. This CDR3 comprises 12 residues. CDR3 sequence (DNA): TGTGCCAGCAGTTTACGGCAGACAGAAGCTTTCTTT. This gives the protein CASSLRQTEAFF.

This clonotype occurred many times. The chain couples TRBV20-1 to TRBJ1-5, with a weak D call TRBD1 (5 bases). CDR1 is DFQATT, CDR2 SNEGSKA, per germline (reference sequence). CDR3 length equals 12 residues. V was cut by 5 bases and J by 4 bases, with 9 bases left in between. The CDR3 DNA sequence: TGCAGTGCTTTCGACAGTAATCAGCCCCAGCATTTT. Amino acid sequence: CSAFDSNQPQHF.

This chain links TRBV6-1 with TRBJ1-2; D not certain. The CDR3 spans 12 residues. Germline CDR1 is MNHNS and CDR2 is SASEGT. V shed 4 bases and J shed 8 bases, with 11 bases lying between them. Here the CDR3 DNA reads TGTGCCAGCAGTGGGACCTCGTCCGGCTACACCTTC. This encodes CASSGTSSGYTF.

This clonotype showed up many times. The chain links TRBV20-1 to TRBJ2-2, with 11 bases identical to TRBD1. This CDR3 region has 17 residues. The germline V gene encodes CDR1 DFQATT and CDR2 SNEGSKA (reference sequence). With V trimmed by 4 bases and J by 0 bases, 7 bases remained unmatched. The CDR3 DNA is TGCAGTGCTAAAGGACAGGGGGCCTCTTCGAACACCGGGGAGCTGTTTTTT. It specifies CSAKGQGASSNTGELFF.

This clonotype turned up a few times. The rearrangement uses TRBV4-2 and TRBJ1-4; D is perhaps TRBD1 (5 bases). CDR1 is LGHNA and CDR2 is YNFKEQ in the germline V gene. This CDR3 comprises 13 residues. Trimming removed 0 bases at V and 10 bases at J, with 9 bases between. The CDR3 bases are TGTGCCAGCAGCCAAGAATTGGGGGGAAAACTGTTTTTT. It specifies CASSQELGGKLFF.

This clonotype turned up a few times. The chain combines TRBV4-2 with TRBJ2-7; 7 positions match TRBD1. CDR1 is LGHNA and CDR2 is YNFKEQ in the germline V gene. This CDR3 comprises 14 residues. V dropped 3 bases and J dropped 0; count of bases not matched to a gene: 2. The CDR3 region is CASSQRQGSYEQYV. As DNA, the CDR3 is TGTGCCAGCAGCCAGAGACAGGGCTCCTACGAGCAGTACGTC.